This T cell receptor beta chain derives from a study of radiation and T cells in renal cell carcinoma. The wider study: Nephrectomy followed 15 Gy stereotactic body radiation by 4 weeks.

Sample time point: baseline pretreatment blood. Treatment: 15 Gy SBRT to primary tumor, nephrectomy 4 weeks later. The patient's renal cell carcinoma had clear cell pathology. Study findings and constraints: Top tumor clonotypes rose in blood 2 weeks post-radiation, then contracted.

The repertoire was sequenced with immunoSEQ multiplex PCR; TCRdb's copy has only in-frame clones and lacks some. The sample shows 150,000 or so clones, 88% of them seen only once. Remarks on this clone: Its antigen is as yet unknown.

CDR3 length: 16 residues. Trimming took 5 bases from V and 8 from J, leaving 21 bases between them. Germline V lookup: CDR1 SGHAT, CDR2 FQNNGV. This material consisted of blood, taken from a patient whose treatment included radiotherapy and nephrectomy. The chain combines TRBV11-2 with TRBJ1-4; D is possibly TRBD1 (6 bases). This receptor was taken from a woman in her 70s with renal cell carcinoma. Written as DNA, the CDR3 is TGTGCCAGCAGCCCCCTCAGCAGGGGAGATCAGGAAAAACTGTTTTTT. Translating it yields CASSPLSRGDQEKLFF.